The clone carrying this T cell receptor beta chain was observed at least ten times. Its cognate antigen is unknown. The V and J ends lost 6 bases and 0 bases respectively, with 18 bases between them. The CDR3 has 16 residues. These data come from a study of T-cell reconstitution after alpha-beta-depleted transplantation in children. The study, taken as a whole, reports: The origin of high day-60 TCRbeta diversity in some patients lay in surviving recipient T cells and thymic progenitors. At one year after transplant, newly produced T cells mostly accounted for T-cell counts and diversity. Expanded graft clones numbering several hundred reportedly gave rise to alpha-beta T cells about two months after transplant.

Preparation of the TCRbeta library was carried out with unique molecular identifiers. Each CDR3 protein is one row after TCRdb ran MiXCR on the PCR reads. The sample shows 780,000 or so distinct CDR3 sequences, 16% of them seen only once. The V and J genes are TRBV12-3 or TRBV12-4 and TRBJ2-7; perhaps TRBD2 as D (6 bases). The sequences come from PBMCs, mostly from graft donor cells, collected 360 days after TCRalphabeta/CD19-depleted stem cell transplant. This clonotype was obtained from a male patient younger than 18 who had a stem cell transplant for acute lymphoblastic leukemia, so the T cells may come from the graft donor. CDR3 sequence reads: CASSLGRDYGSYEQYF. DNA for the CDR3: TGTGCCAGCAGCCTGGGGCGGGATTATGGCTCCTACGAGCAGTACTTC.